The sequence of this TCR beta chain was determined in a study of T cell repertoires in cytomegalovirus infection. About the study: In the study, CMV epitopes included recently identified HLA-C-restricted and well-studied HLA-B-restricted ones. Signatures in public TCR beta sequences pointed to both CMV infection and matching HLA type.

This clonotype was observed a handful of times. The antigen remains undetermined. TCRdb itself ran the reads through MiXCR, one entry per CDR3 protein. The sample includes approximately 910,000 distinct CDR3 sequences, roughly 31% of them seen just once. The study's findings and limits: HLA-C-restricted CMV-specific TCR beta clonotypes prevailed in the ex vivo response. The cumulative frequency of public TCR beta families identified carriers of CMV plus the relevant HLA.

This receptor was obtained from a human donor in good health (CMV status not recorded). Some clones in this sample may be carry-over from other donors' samples. Sequenced here: cultured CD8+ T cells from PBMCs, sampled from culture after CMV antigen stimulation.

DNA for the CDR3: TGTGCCTCCGATGAATCGGGACTAGCGGCCGATGAGCAGTTCTTC. Translating it yields CASDESGLAADEQFF. V is TRBV10-3 and J is TRBJ2-1; 11 bases agree with TRBD2. With 11 bases clipped from V and 8 bases from J, the junction kept 14 bases outside the gene matches. Germline CDR1 ENHRY, CDR2 SYGVKD. This CDR3 has 15 amino acids.